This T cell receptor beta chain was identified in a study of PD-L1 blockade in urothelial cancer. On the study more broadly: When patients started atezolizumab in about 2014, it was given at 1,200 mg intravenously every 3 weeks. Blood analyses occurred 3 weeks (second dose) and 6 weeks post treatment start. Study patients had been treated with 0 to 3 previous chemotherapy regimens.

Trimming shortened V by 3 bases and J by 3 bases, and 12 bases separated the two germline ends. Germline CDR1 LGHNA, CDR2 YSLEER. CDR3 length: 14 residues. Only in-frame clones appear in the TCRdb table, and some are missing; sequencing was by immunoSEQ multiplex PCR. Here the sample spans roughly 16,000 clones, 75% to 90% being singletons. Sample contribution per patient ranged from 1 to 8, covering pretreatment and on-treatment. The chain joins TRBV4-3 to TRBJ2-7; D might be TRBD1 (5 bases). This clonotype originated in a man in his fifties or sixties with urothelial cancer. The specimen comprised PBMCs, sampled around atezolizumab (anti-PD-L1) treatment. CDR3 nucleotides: TGCGCCAGCAGCCACTCCCAGGGCGACTACGAGCAGTACTTC. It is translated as CASSHSQGDYEQYF.